These 27 T cell receptor beta chains were sequenced from one sample in a study of vaccination and CD4 T cells after COVID-19. Treatment specified: roughly ten-day PBMC culture with coronavirus spike peptide pools or control peptides (ViraFEST assay). An Oncomine TCR Beta short-read assay was used to sequence the DNA from cultured CD4+ T cells. Each CDR3 protein is one row after TCRdb ran MiXCR on the PCR reads. Of 11,000 to 15,000 distinct CDR3 sequences detected, under 50% appear once; the ten largest clones hold roughly a tenth. For these TCRs, the target antigens are not known. What was sequenced was CD4+ T cells from blood, cultured in vitro. All receptors derive from a human donor who had recovered from COVID-19.

This clonotype came up a few times. The genes are TRBV20-1 and TRBJ1-3; 9 bases match TRBD1. The CDR3 spans 15 residues. V lost 5 bases to trimming and J lost 3 bases; unmatched junction nucleotides: 8. Germline V lookup: CDR1 DFQATT, CDR2 SNEGSKA (reference sequence). The CDR3 protein is CSAVTGTGFGNTIYF. In nucleotides, the CDR3 is TGCAGTGCTGTAACCGGGACAGGGTTTGGAAACACCATATATTTT.

This clonotype occurred a few times. V is TRBV20-1 and J is TRBJ2-7, with a possible D match to TRBD2 (5 bases). The CDR3 has 13 residues. The V and J ends lost 7 bases and 0 bases respectively, with 13 bases between them. From germline, CDR1 is DFQATT and CDR2 SNEGSKA (reference sequence). The CDR3 bases are TGCAGTGGCCGGAGGACGGCCTCCTACGAGCAGTACTTC. This encodes CSGRRTASYEQYF.

The rearrangement uses TRBV2 and TRBJ1-1, with no clear D. Trimming took 1 base from V and 4 from J, leaving 10 bases between them. Germline values: CDR1 SNHLY, CDR2 FYNNEI. CDR3 size: 14 residues. Here the CDR3 DNA reads TGTGCCAGCAGTGAAGATAGGGCAGCCACTGAAGCTTTCTTT. Its translation: CASSEDRAATEAFF.

The V gene is TRBV21-1, the J gene TRBJ1-2. TRBV21-1 is shown as a pseudogene. The CDR3 sequence is 19 residues long. The CDR3 nucleotides are TGTGCCAGCAGCAGTGGCTGTGCCTCATCAGGAACAGCTAACTATGGCTACACCTTC. Encoded protein: CASSSGCASSGTANYGYTF.

The rearrangement links TRBV5-1 to TRBJ2-3; maybe TRBD1 (6 bases). V gave up 3 bases and J gave up 0 bases, with 20 bases separating them. CDR1 and CDR2 (germline): SGHRS, YFSETQ. The CDR3 totals 18 residues. CDR3 coding DNA: TGCGCCAGCAGCTACAGGACAGTTACCCCGACTAGCACAGATACGCAGTATTTT. It encodes CASSYRTVTPTSTDTQYF.

V and J are TRBV7-6 and TRBJ2-1; D not certain. V was trimmed by 0 bases and J by 0 bases, leaving 6 bases between them. The germline V gene has CDR1 SGHVS and CDR2 FNYEAQ. The CDR3 extends over 15 amino acids. CDR3 nucleotides: TGTGCCAGCAGCTTAGCCTGGAGCTCCTACAATGAGCAGTTCTTC. Its protein is CASSLAWSSYNEQFF. Full variable domain (rest looked up from reference TRBV7-6 and TRBJ2-1): GAGVSQSPRYKVTKRGQDVALRCDPISGHVSLYWYRQALGQGPEFLTYFNYEAQQDKSGLPNDRFSAERPEGSISTLTIQRTEQRDSAMYRCASSLAWSSYNEQFFGPGTRLTVL.

This clonotype was counted only a few times. J is TRBJ2-5 and V is TRBV7-9; no reliable D call. The V gene lost 5 bases and the J gene lost 4 bases, with 8 bases spanning the gap. Looked up from germline, CDR1 is SEHNR and CDR2 is FQNEAQ (reference sequence). The CDR3 consists of 12 residues. As DNA, the CDR3 is TGTGCCAGCAGCCCGTCCCTAGAGACCCAGTACTTC. It encodes CASSPSLETQYF. The complete variable domain, with remaining parts taken from reference TRBV7-9 and TRBJ2-5, reads DTGVSQNPRHKITKRGQNVTFRCDPISEHNRLYWYRQTLGQGPEFLTYFQNEAQLEKSRLLSDRFSAERPKGSFSTLEIQRTEQGDSAMYLCASSPSLETQYFGPGTRLLVL.

The table lists this clonotype with a few counts. The chain recombines TRBV6-1 with TRBJ2-5; TRBD1 aligns across 9 bases. With 6 bases clipped from V and 3 bases from J, the junction kept 2 bases outside the gene matches. CDR3 length: 13 residues. CDR1 is MNHNS and CDR2 is SASEGT in the germline V gene. The CDR3 DNA is TGTGCCAGCAGCCGGGACAGGGAAGAGACCCAGTACTTC. Its translation is CASSRDREETQYF.

This chain's CDR3 is CASSRNNEQFF. CDR3 nucleotides: TGTGCCAGCAGTCGGAACAATGAGCAGTTCTTC. The V gene is TRBV6-2 or TRBV6-3, the J gene TRBJ2-1; no firm D call. Germline V lookup: CDR1 MNHEY, CDR2 SVGEGT. V gave up 5 bases and J gave up 5 bases, with 4 bases separating them. The CDR3 totals 11 residues.

The chain links TRBV5-1 to TRBJ2-1; D not resolved. V lost 4 bases, J lost 4 bases, and 12 bases lay in between. The germline V gene has CDR1 SGHRS and CDR2 YFSETQ. The CDR3 runs 14 residues. CDR3 protein: CASSRLVGYNEQFF. Written as DNA, the CDR3 is TGCGCCAGCAGCCGGCTAGTCGGGTACAATGAGCAGTTCTTC.

This chain links TRBV7-8 with TRBJ2-3; 12 bases fit TRBD2. With 5 bases clipped from V and 5 bases from J, the junction kept 5 bases outside the gene matches. The CDR3 spans 15 residues. Germline values: CDR1 SGHVS, CDR2 FQNEAQ. CDR3 in DNA: TGTGCCAGCAGCACTGGACTAGCGGGAAGAGATACGCAGTATTTT. Its protein is CASSTGLAGRDTQYF.

This clonotype has a handful of counts. The rearrangement uses TRBV5-1 and TRBJ1-2; no firm D call. Between the trimmed V and J ends, which lost 4 bases and 0 bases, there was a span of 13 bases. Germline V gene data show CDR1 as SGHRS and CDR2 as YFSETQ. The CDR3 runs 15 residues. The DNA of the CDR3 is TGCGCCAGCAGCCCCGAGGGCGTAGCTAACTATGGCTACACCTTC. Protein product: CASSPEGVANYGYTF.

CDR3 loop: CASPGGIIAEAFF. The CDR3 DNA reads as TGTGCCAGCCCCGGGGGTATTATCGCTGAAGCTTTCTTT. The V and J genes are TRBV5-8 and TRBJ1-1, with D possibly matching TRBD1 (5 bases). The CDR3 sequence is 13 residues long. V lost 7 bases to trimming and J lost 6 bases, with 16 bases between them. Germline CDR1 is SGHTS and CDR2 is YDEGEE.

The chain links TRBV14 to TRBJ2-3; 9 bases are a match to TRBD1. V lost 4 bases and J lost 6; bases outside the gene matches: 5. Germline lookup yields CDR1 SGHDN and CDR2 FVKESK. The CDR3 is made up of 14 amino acids. CDR3 in amino acids: CASSPLTGGDTQYF. The CDR3, as DNA: TGTGCCAGCAGCCCTTTGACAGGGGGGGATACGCAGTATTTT.

The chain carries TRBV20-1 and TRBJ2-5, with D perhaps matching TRBD1 (6 bases). Germline lookup yields CDR1 DFQATT and CDR2 SNEGSKA (reference sequence). CDR3 length equals 14 residues. Trimming removed 5 bases from V and 5 bases from J, with 18 bases in between. The CDR3 DNA reads as TGCAGTGCTTCCCTTCCCACAGGGCTGGAGACCCAGTACTTC. Its protein is CSASLPTGLETQYF.

The sample holds a few counts of this clonotype. This chain links TRBV7-3 with TRBJ2-1, with 14 nucleotides matching TRBD2. This CDR3 contains 15 residues. Losses at the gene ends were 6 bases for V and 7 bases for J; bases not matched to a gene: 5. The germline gives CDR1 SGHTA, CDR2 FQGTGA. The CDR3 loop reads CASSQRLAGGNEQFF. In nucleotides, the CDR3 is TGTGCCAGCAGTCAAAGACTAGCGGGGGGGAATGAGCAGTTCTTC.

With respect to this clonotype: The junction does not match germline at one end; this may be a read error. V gene TRBV7-6 combines with J gene TRBJ1-1, with a tentative D call TRBD1 (6 bases). Germline V CDR1 and CDR2: SGHVS, FNYEAQ. This CDR3 is built from 13 residues. CDR3 sequence reads: CASTLQGNTEAFF. The CDR3 nucleotides are TGTGCCAGCACCTTACAGGGGAACACTGAAGCTTTCTTT.

This clonotype was seen only once. The chain employs TRBV7-2 and TRBJ2-1; 9 bases map to TRBD2. Per germline, CDR1 SGHTA and CDR2 FQGNSA. There are 16 residues in the CDR3. J gave up 4 bases and V 4 bases, and 8 bases lay outside the gene matches. The chain's CDR3 is CASSSRLADIYNEQFF. CDR3 DNA sequence: TGTGCCAGCAGCTCCAGACTAGCGGACATATACAATGAGCAGTTCTTC. Complete variable domain (other parts from reference TRBV7-2 and TRBJ2-1): GAGVSQSPSNKVTEKGKDVELRCDPISGHTALYWYRQSLGQGLEFLIYFQGNSAPDKSGLPSDRFSAERTGGSVSTLTIQRTQQEDSAVYLCASSSRLADIYNEQFFGPGTRLTVL.

Only a few counts were recorded for this clonotype. The V call is TRBV2, the J call TRBJ1-6; D call uncertain. V was cut by 8 bases and J by 8 bases, with 13 bases left in between. The CDR3 spans 13 residues. Germline CDR1 SNHLY, CDR2 FYNNEI. CDR3: CASLESSHSPLHF. For the CDR3, the DNA is TGTGCCAGCTTGGAGTCTTCGCATTCACCCCTCCACTTT.

This rearrangement joins TRBV29-1 to TRBJ1-2, with 7 positions matching TRBD1. This CDR3 comprises 12 residues. The junction had 8 bases not matched to a gene; V was cut back by 7 bases and J by 6 bases. Germline V gives CDR1 SQVTM, CDR2 ANQGSEA. In DNA, the CDR3 is TGCAGCGCGGGACCGCAGGGGGATGGCTACACCTTC. This translates into CSAGPQGDGYTF.

V is TRBV20-1 and J is TRBJ1-6, with D possibly being TRBD1 (6 bases). Germline lookup yields CDR1 DFQATT and CDR2 SNEGSKA (reference sequence). There are 16 residues in the CDR3. Trimming stripped 0 bases from V and 6 bases from J, with 15 bases between. The CDR3 protein is CSARERRDKFNSPLHF. As DNA, the CDR3 is TGCAGTGCTAGAGAGCGCCGGGACAAGTTTAATTCACCCCTCCACTTT.

CDR3 bases: TGCGCCAGCAGCCCCGGTGCATCGAACACCGGGGAGCTGTTTTTT. Encoded protein: CASSPGASNTGELFF. The genes are TRBV5-1 and TRBJ2-2; unclear D gene. CDR3 length equals 15 residues. V was shortened by 4 bases and J by 0 bases, with 10 bases between the two germline ends. CDR1 SGHRS and CDR2 YFSETQ come from the germline V gene.

This clonotype was observed a few times. J is TRBJ1-1 and V is TRBV7-7; D might be TRBD1 (5 bases). The germline CDR1 and CDR2 sequences are SSHAT and FNYEAQ (reference sequence). Trimming removed 5 bases from V and 3 bases from J, with 13 bases in between. CDR3 length equals 14 residues. CDR3 region: CASSPRLGDTEAFF. The CDR3 DNA sequence: TGTGCCAGCAGCCCACGGCTAGGGGACACTGAAGCTTTCTTT.

In this sample, this clonotype turned up a few times. The rearrangement joins TRBV28 to TRBJ1-2; maybe TRBD1 (6 bases). The V end was cut by 4 bases, the J end by 4 bases, with 13 bases between. Germline CDR1 and CDR2: MDHEN and SYDVKM. There are 14 residues in the CDR3. CDR3 nucleotides: TGTGCCAGCAGTTCGCCAGGGGTTGGCTATGGCTACACCTTC. Protein: CASSSPGVGYGYTF.

CDR3 DNA: TGCGCCAGCAGCTTTGCGGGAGGCGATACGCAGTATTTT. Translated: CASSFAGGDTQYF. The genes are TRBV5-1 and TRBJ2-3, with 8 bases identical to TRBD2. Looked up from germline, CDR1 is SGHRS and CDR2 is YFSETQ. V dropped 2 bases and J dropped 6; count of bases not matched to a gene: 2. The CDR3 extends over 13 amino acids.

This clonotype has only a few counts. The CDR3 DNA sequence: TGCGCCAGCAGCATCGACAGTAATCAGCCCCAGCATTTT. Amino acids: CASSIDSNQPQHF. This chain uses TRBV5-1 with TRBJ1-5; perhaps TRBD1 as D (5 bases). Trimming took off 4 bases at V and 4 bases at J, with 9 bases between the two ends. Germline V gene data show CDR1 as SGHRS and CDR2 as YFSETQ. This CDR3 comprises 13 residues.

The V call is TRBV27, the J call TRBJ2-7, with 10 nucleotides matching TRBD1. Unmatched junction bases numbered 6, after V lost 2 bases and J lost 5 bases. There are 15 residues in the CDR3. Germline CDR1 is MNHEY and CDR2 is SMNVEV (reference sequence). The CDR3 reads CASSLEGQGFHEQYF. CDR3 nucleotides: TGTGCCAGCAGTTTAGAGGGACAGGGGTTCCACGAGCAGTACTTC.